This T cell receptor beta chain derives from a study of T-cell memory formation after mild COVID-19. This clonotype was counted ten times or more. Its antigen remains unknown. The CDR3 totals 13 residues. The germline V and J ends were trimmed by 6 bases and 2 bases, with 10 bases remaining between them. General observations from the study: Among contracting clones, CD4+ were mainly CM/EM and CD8+ enriched in EMRA. While clones contracting from day 15 to 85 were balanced between CD4 and CD8, later expanders leaned CD4+.

TCRdb fed the 5' RACE reads into MiXCR, producing one record per CDR3 protein. The sample consists of about 290,000 distinct CDR3 sequences, about a sixth of them appearing once. The chain has TRBV12-3 or TRBV12-4 and TRBJ1-1; no reliable D call. What was sequenced was PBMCs or a T cell subset sorted from them (not recorded which). The receptor comes from a man aged 18-30 years who had mild COVID-19 (a few samples of this study predate the infection). Cell type and time point are not known. DNA for the CDR3: TGTGCCAGCAGCAATACAAGAAACACTGAAGCTTTCTTT. Protein: CASSNTRNTEAFF.